Listed below are T cell receptor beta chains from one sample, sequenced in a study of T cells after yellow fever vaccination. TCRdb ran MiXCR on the 5' RACE reads and lists one entry per CDR3 protein. The data contain some 320,000 distinct CDR3 sequences, over 4% of them singletons. Source: PBMCs, taken 5 days after the yellow fever booster vaccination. Receptors were obtained from a man aged 18 to 35 who received the YFV17D yellow fever vaccine. CDR3s include the opening cysteine and the closing phenylalanine or tryptophan. The D gene is left open where the match is weak. The listing skips clone size in some rows; elsewhere it reads once, few, many or a size class.

j_gene,len,abundance,v_gene,d_gene,CDR3nt,CDR3aa
TRBJ1-2,14,few,TRBV20-1,TRBD1,TGCAGTGCTAGATCCAGGGGGGGCGTCTATGGCTACACCTTC,CSARSRGGVYGYTF
TRBJ2-7,15,many,TRBV6-5,-,TGTGCCAGCAGTTACGAGGGGACTTTGCCCTACGAGCAGTACTTC,CASSYEGTLPYEQYF
TRBJ1-2,15,-,TRBV20-1,-,TGCAGTGCCACGAACCGGGAAACGGTAGAGAATGGCTACACCTTC,CSATNRETVENGYTF
TRBJ1-5,15,few,TRBV10-3,TRBD1,TGTGCCATCAGTGGGGACAGCCTACTGCTGGGGCCCCAGCATTTT,CAISGDSLLLGPQHF
TRBJ2-3,21,few,TRBV10-3,TRBD2,TGTGCCATCAGTGACCCAGTCGGTGGGGGAGTCACTAGCGGGGGGACAGATACGCAGTATTTT,CAISDPVGGGVTSGGTDTQYF
TRBJ2-5,14,few,TRBV19,TRBD1,TGTGCCAGTAGTATTAACAGGGGGCCAGAGACCCAGTACTTC,CASSINRGPETQYF
TRBJ2-2,13,few,TRBV24-1,TRBD1,TGTGCCACCAGTGACGACAGGGCCGGGGAGCTGTTTTTT,CATSDDRAGELFF
TRBJ1-2,12,-,TRBV12-3/TRBV12-4,-,TGTGCCAGCAGTGGGGACGGGCATGGCTACACCTTC,CASSGDGHGYTF
TRBJ2-4,14,many,TRBV7-2,TRBD1,TGTGCCAGCAGCTTGTCACCGGGACAGGGGGATCGGTACTTC,CASSLSPGQGDRYF
TRBJ1-1,21,many,TRBV4-1,TRBD1,TGCGCCAGCAGCCAGCTATTCCAGAATTTCCGGGACAGCCTTCTGAACACTGAAGCTTTCTTT,CASSQLFQNFRDSLLNTEAFF
TRBJ2-7,13,many,TRBV10-3,-,TGTGCCATCAGTGACGAGGGGGGCTACGAGCAGTACTTC,CAISDEGGYEQYF
TRBJ2-5,12,few,TRBV20-1,-,TGCAGTGCTAGTGAGTCCCAAGAGACCCAGTACTTC,CSASESQETQYF
TRBJ2-1,11,-,TRBV30,-,TGTGCCTGGAGCTTAGGGAATGAGCAGTTCTTC,CAWSLGNEQFF
TRBJ2-3,14,many,TRBV29-1,-,TGCAGCGTTGACGACAGCATCTCAACAGATACGCAGTATTTT,CSVDDSISTDTQYF
TRBJ2-5,14,medium-sized,TRBV5-6,TRBD1,TGTGCCAGCAGCTTGGGCAGGGGGTATGAGACCCAGTACTTC,CASSLGRGYETQYF
TRBJ2-4,13,few,TRBV2,-,TGTGCCAGCAGTGATACGGTCGGGAGCATTCAGTACTTC,CASSDTVGSIQYF
TRBJ2-1,17,-,TRBV11-2,-,TGTGCCAGCAACCTACAACCCCTCGGGACTGCCTACAATGAGCAGTTCTTC,CASNLQPLGTAYNEQFF
TRBJ2-3,15,few,TRBV14,-,TGTGCCAGCAGCCCGCGAGGGGCCTTGGGAGATACGCAGTATTTT,CASSPRGALGDTQYF
TRBJ2-4,18,-,TRBV7-2,-,TGTGCCAGCGGCTTGGGGGGGGCATCCTCCTCATACAAAAACATTCAGTACTTC,CASGLGGASSSYKNIQYF
TRBJ2-6,22,few,TRBV19,-,TGTGCCAGTACGATTTACGATTGGGTTGTCCCAGGGCCTCTCTCTGGGGCCAACGTCCTGACTTTC,CASTIYDWVVPGPLSGANVLTF
TRBJ1-1,15,few,TRBV6-6,-,TGTGCCAGCAGTTTCCCTCGGACAGCAAACACTGAAGCTTTCTTT,CASSFPRTANTEAFF
TRBJ2-3,14,few,TRBV20-1,-,TGCAGTGCCCAGCGGCCGATTAGCACAGATACGCAGTATTTT,CSAQRPISTDTQYF
TRBJ2-6,16,-,TRBV2,TRBD1,TGTGCCAGCAGTGGACAGGGGGCTTCTGGGGCCAACGTCCTGACTTTC,CASSGQGASGANVLTF
TRBJ2-1,15,few,TRBV3-2,-,TGTGCCAGCAGCCAAGATCCGGTGGCGTACAATGAGCAGTTCTTC,CASSQDPVAYNEQFF
TRBJ1-1,15,few,TRBV11-1,-,TGTGCCAGCAGCCGACGGAGGACAATGAACACTGAAGCTTTCTTT,CASSRRRTMNTEAFF
TRBJ2-1,13,many,TRBV27,TRBD1,TGTGCCAGCAGTCAACAGGGGTACAATGAGCAGTCCTTC,CASSQQGYNEQSF
TRBJ1-2,12,-,TRBV15,-,TGTGCCACCAGCAGTCAGGGAGGCGGCTACACCTTC,CATSSQGGGYTF
TRBJ1-2,14,many,TRBV9,TRBD1,TGTGCCAGCAGCCGCGGCGGGACAGCCTATGGCTACACCTTC,CASSRGGTAYGYTF
TRBJ1-5,14,-,TRBV6-2/TRBV6-3,-,TGTGCCAGCAGTGCACAGGGAGGTACGGAGCCCCAGCATTTT,CASSAQGGTEPQHF
TRBJ2-1,15,few,TRBV5-1,-,TGCGCCAGCAGCTCGCTAGGGACACCCCTCAATGAGCAGTTCTTC,CASSSLGTPLNEQFF
TRBJ2-1,14,-,TRBV5-4,-,TGTGCCAGCAGCTGGGACACCTCCTACAATGAGCAGTTCTTC,CASSWDTSYNEQFF
TRBJ1-4,15,-,TRBV9,-,TGTGCCAGCAGCGTAGAGGCAGGGGTCGGTGAAAAACTGTTTTTT,CASSVEAGVGEKLFF
TRBJ2-1,16,many,TRBV28,TRBD2,TGTGCCAGCAGTCGTAGCGGGGGGAGCTCCTACAATGAGCAGTTCTTC,CASSRSGGSSYNEQFF
TRBJ2-5,18,-,TRBV24-1,TRBD1,TGTGCCACCAGTGATCCGACACCGGGACAGGGGATCCAAGAGACCCAGTACTTC,CATSDPTPGQGIQETQYF
TRBJ1-2,12,-,TRBV4-3,-,TGCGCCAGCAGCCAAGATAGACACCTCTACACCTTC,CASSQDRHLYTF
TRBJ1-1,13,-,TRBV12-3/TRBV12-4,-,TGTGCCAGCGCCTCCGTCAGGCGGATTGAAGCTTTCTTT,CASASVRRIEAFF
TRBJ2-1,15,-,TRBV4-2,-,TGTGCCAGCAGCCAAGAGGCTAGCTCCTACAATGAGCAGTTCTTC,CASSQEASSYNEQFF
TRBJ2-2,14,many,TRBV29-1,TRBD2,TGCAGCGTTGGACTAGCGGGGAACACCGGGGAGCTGTTTTTT,CSVGLAGNTGELFF
TRBJ2-1,13,few,TRBV6-1,-,TGTGCCAGCAGTGAAGCAAGGTACAATGAGCAGTTCTTC,CASSEARYNEQFF
TRBJ2-1,13,-,TRBV20-1,TRBD2,TGCAGTGCGAAAGCGGGGGCCTACAATGAGCAGTTCTTC,CSAKAGAYNEQFF
TRBJ2-2,16,-,TRBV28,TRBD2,TGTGCCAGCAGTCGGACTAGCGGGGGCCCATCTAGGGAGCTGTTTTTT,CASSRTSGGPSRELFF
TRBJ1-1,14,many,TRBV6-6,-,TGTGCCAGCAACCTTAGGCGGGGGGGCACTGAAGCTTTCTTT,CASNLRRGGTEAFF
TRBJ1-5,13,-,TRBV30,-,TGTGCCTGGAGCCCTGGACCTAATCAGCCCCAGCATTTT,CAWSPGPNQPQHF
TRBJ1-2,13,-,TRBV20-1,-,TGCACCTGCTCTGCCCGCGATTTGTATGGCTACACCTTC,CTCSARDLYGYTF
TRBJ1-2,16,few,TRBV25-1,TRBD1,TGTGCCAGCAGTGAATTCGCTGTCGGGACAGGGGATGGCTACACCTTC,CASSEFAVGTGDGYTF
TRBJ2-3,15,-,TRBV6-4,-,TGTGCCAGCAGTGAGGGCGGGGGCAGCACAGATACGCAGTATTTT,CASSEGGGSTDTQYF
TRBJ2-5,11,-,TRBV20-1,-,TGCAGTGCGGGACCGGAAGAGACCCAGTACTTC,CSAGPEETQYF
TRBJ1-1,13,-,TRBV15,TRBD1,TGTGCCACCAGCAGGGACAGGTACACTGAAGCTTTCTTT,CATSRDRYTEAFF
TRBJ2-7,13,few,TRBV7-2,TRBD1,TGTGCCAGCAGCTTAAACAGGGGCTACGAGCAGTACTTC,CASSLNRGYEQYF
TRBJ2-5,13,few,TRBV6-1,TRBD1,TGTGCCAGCTGGACAGGGAACCAAGAGACCCAGTACTTC,CASWTGNQETQYF
TRBJ1-3,14,few,TRBV5-1,TRBD1,TGCGCCAGCAGCCCGGACAGGGAAGGAAACACCATATATTTT,CASSPDREGNTIYF
TRBJ2-7,13,-,TRBV7-9,-,TGTGCCAGCAGGCCGGGACCCAACTACGAGCAGTACTTC,CASRPGPNYEQYF
TRBJ2-1,12,-,TRBV2,-,TGTGCCAGCAGTGTCCCAACCCGAGAGCAGTTCTTC,CASSVPTREQFF
TRBJ1-4,16,few,TRBV4-2,-,TGTGCCAGCAGCCAAGTCCAGGGTGCAACTAATGAAAAACTGTTTTTT,CASSQVQGATNEKLFF
TRBJ2-5,14,few,TRBV10-3,TRBD1,TGTGCCGCGAAACAGGGGGCGAACCAAGAGACCCAGTACTTC,CAAKQGANQETQYF
TRBJ2-5,15,few,TRBV25-1,TRBD1,TGTGCCAGCAGTTCTTACAGGGGAACCCAAGAGACCCAGTACTTC,CASSSYRGTQETQYF
TRBJ2-1,13,few,TRBV12-3/TRBV12-4,-,TGTGCCAGCAGACAAGCGCCAGGCAATGAGCAGTTCTTC,CASRQAPGNEQFF